This TCR beta chain is drawn from a study of T cell repertoires in cytomegalovirus infection. Background on the study: From public TCR beta signatures came an indication of both CMV infection and matching HLA type. Study observations and caveats: HLA-C-restricted CMV clonotypes gave the most frequent clonotype in two of eight donors. CMV carriers with the relevant HLA were identified by cumulative public TCR beta family frequency.

V was pared by 5 bases and J by 2 bases, with 12 bases between. CDR1 is MDHEN and CDR2 is SYDVKM in the germline V gene. The CDR3 is 14 residues long. Ten or more counts support this clonotype. The antigen remains unidentified. TCRdb recomputed calls from the reads with MiXCR, one row per CDR3 protein. The table lists about 300,000 distinct CDR3 sequences, 9.6% of them singletons. J is TRBJ1-2 and V is TRBV28; a weak D match, TRBD1 (5 bases). Sequences were obtained from PBMCs. The TCR was taken from a human donor in good health (CMV status not recorded). Some clones in this sample may be carry-over from other donors' samples. The CDR3 nucleotides read TGTGCCAGCAGTCCGACAGTCTCCAACTATGGCTACACCTTC. Protein sequence: CASSPTVSNYGYTF.